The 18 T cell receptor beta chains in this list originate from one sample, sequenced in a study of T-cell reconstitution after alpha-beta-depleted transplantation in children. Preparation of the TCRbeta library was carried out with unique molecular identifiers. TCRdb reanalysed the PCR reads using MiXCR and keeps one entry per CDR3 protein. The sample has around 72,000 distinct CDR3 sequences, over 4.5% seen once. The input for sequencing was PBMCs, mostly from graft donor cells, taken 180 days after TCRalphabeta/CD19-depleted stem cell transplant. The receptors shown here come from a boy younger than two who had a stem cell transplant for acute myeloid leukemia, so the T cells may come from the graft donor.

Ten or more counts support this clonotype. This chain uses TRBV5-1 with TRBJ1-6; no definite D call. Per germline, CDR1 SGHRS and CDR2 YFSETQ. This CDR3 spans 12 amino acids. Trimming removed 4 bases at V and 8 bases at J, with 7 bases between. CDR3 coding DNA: TGCGCCAGCAGCACCCTTGATTCACCCCTCCACTTT. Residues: CASSTLDSPLHF. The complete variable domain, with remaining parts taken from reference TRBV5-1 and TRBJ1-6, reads KAGVTQTPRYLIKTRGQQVTLSCSPISGHRSVSWYQQTPGQGLQFLFEYFSETQRNKGNFPGRFSGRQFSNSRSEMNVSTLELGDSALYLCASSTLDSPLHFGNGTRLTVT.

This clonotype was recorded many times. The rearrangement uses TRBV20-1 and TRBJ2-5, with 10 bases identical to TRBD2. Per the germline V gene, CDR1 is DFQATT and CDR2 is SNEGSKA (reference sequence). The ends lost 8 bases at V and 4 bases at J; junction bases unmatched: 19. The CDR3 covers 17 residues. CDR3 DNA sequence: TGCAGTTCTCAGGGGGAGCGGGGGGGTTTCTGGCGAGAGACCCAGTACTTC. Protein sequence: CSSQGERGGFWRETQYF.

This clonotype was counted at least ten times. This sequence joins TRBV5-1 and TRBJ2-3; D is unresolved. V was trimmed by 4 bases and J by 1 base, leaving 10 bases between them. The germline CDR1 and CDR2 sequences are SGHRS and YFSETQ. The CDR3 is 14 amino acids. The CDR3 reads CASSARIGTDTQYF. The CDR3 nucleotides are TGCGCCAGCAGCGCGCGGATCGGCACAGATACGCAGTATTTT.

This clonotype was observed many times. CDR3 sequence: CASSLLGASGNTIYF. The CDR3 DNA reads as TGTGCCAGCAGCTTGTTGGGGGCCTCTGGAAACACCATATATTTT. This chain uses TRBV5-5 with TRBJ1-3, with D perhaps matching TRBD1 (6 bases). Germline V lookup: CDR1 SGHKS, CDR2 YYEKEE (reference sequence). There are 15 residues in the CDR3. The germline V and J ends were trimmed by 1 base and 0 bases, with 8 bases remaining between them.

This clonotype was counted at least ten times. CDR3 sequence (DNA): TGTGCCAGCACCTTACTCGGGCTGGGGACGGATACGCAGTATTTT. Amino acids: CASTLLGLGTDTQYF. The chain joins TRBV12-3 or TRBV12-4 to TRBJ2-3; perhaps D is TRBD1 or TRBD2 (5 bases each). V was trimmed by 7 bases and J by 6 bases, leaving 20 bases between them. This CDR3 has 15 amino acids.

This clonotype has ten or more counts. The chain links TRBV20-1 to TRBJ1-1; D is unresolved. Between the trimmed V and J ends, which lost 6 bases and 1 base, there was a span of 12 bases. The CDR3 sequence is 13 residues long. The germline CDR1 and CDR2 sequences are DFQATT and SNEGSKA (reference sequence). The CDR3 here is CSATRPQNTEAFF. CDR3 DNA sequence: TGCAGTGCCACCCGCCCCCAGAACACTGAAGCTTTCTTT.

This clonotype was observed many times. This CDR3 is CSAGRGTDTQYF. In nucleotides, the CDR3 is TGCAGCGCCGGGAGGGGCACAGATACGCAGTATTTT. The genes are TRBV29-1 and TRBJ2-3; 8 nucleotides agree with TRBD2. The J segment lost 1 base and the V segment lost 7 bases, leaving 1 base of the junction unmatched. The CDR3 contains 12 residues. CDR1 is SQVTM and CDR2 is ANQGSEA in the germline V gene.

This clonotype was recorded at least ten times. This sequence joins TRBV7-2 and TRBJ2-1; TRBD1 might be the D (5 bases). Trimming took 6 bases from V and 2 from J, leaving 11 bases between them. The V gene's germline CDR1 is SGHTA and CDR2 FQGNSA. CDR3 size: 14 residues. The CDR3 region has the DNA TGTGCCAGCAGGCGACAGCTTCCCTACAATGAGCAGTTCTTC. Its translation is CASRRQLPYNEQFF.

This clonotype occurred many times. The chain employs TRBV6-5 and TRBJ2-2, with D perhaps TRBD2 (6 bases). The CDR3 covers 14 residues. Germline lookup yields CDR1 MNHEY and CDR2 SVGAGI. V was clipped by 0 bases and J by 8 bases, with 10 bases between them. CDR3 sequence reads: CASSYSTRWGELFF. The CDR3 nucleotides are TGTGCCAGCAGTTACTCGACTAGATGGGGGGAGCTGTTTTTT.

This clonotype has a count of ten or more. This CDR3 is CASTLRGLGNEQFF. For the CDR3, the DNA is TGCGCCAGCACCCTTAGGGGTTTGGGAAATGAGCAGTTCTTC. The V call is TRBV5-1, the J call TRBJ2-1; weak D call: TRBD1 (5 bases). CDR1 and CDR2 from the germline V gene are SGHRS and YFSETQ. The length of the CDR3 is 14 residues. The V end was cut by 6 bases, the J end by 7 bases, with 17 bases between.

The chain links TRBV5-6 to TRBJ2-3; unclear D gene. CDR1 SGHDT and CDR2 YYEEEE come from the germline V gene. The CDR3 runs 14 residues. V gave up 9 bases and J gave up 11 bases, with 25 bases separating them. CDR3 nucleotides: TGTGCCATGGGCCCCGGGCTCGTGGGTTCTGAGCAGTATTTT. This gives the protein CAMGPGLVGSEQYF.

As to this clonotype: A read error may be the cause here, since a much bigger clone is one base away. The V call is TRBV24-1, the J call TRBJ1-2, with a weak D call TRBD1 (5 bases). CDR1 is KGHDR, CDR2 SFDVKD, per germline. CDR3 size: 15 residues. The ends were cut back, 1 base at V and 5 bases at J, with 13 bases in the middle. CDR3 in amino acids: CATSDFGGPPYGYTF. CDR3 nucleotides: TGTGCCACCAGTGATTTTGGGGGACCGCCATATGGCTACACCTTC.

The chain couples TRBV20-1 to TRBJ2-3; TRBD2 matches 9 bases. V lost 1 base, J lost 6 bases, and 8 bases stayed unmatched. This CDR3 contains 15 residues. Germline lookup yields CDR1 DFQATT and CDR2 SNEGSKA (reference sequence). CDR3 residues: CSARAAGGPGDTQYF. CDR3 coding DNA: TGCAGTGCTAGAGCGGCGGGGGGGCCCGGGGATACGCAGTATTTT.

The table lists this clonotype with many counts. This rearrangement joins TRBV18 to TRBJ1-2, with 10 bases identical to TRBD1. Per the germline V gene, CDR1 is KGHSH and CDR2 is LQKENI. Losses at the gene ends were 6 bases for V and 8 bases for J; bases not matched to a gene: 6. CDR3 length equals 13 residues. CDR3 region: CASSPRDRGGYTF. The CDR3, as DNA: TGTGCCAGCTCTCCTAGGGACAGGGGAGGCTACACCTTC.

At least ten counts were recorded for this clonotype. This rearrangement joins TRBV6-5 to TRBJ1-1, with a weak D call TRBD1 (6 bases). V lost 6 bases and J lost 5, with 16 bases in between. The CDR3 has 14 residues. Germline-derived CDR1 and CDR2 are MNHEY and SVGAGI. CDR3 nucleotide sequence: TGTGCCAGCAGCCTGGTGGCAGGGGATACTGAAGCTTTCTTT. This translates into CASSLVAGDTEAFF.

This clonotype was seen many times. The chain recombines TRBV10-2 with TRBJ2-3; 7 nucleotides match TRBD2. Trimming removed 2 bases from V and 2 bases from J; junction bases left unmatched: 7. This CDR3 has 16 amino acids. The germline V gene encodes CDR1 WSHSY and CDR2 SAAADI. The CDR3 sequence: CASSEERDYPTDTQYF. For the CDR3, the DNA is TGCGCCAGCAGTGAGGAAAGGGACTACCCCACAGATACGCAGTATTTT.

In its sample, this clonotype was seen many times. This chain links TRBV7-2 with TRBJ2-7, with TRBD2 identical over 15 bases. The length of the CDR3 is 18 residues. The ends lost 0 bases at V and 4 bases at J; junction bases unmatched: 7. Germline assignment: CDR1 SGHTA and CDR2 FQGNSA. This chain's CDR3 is CASSLALGLAGGKYEQYF. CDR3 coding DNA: TGTGCCAGCAGCTTAGCACTCGGACTAGCGGGGGGGAAGTACGAGCAGTACTTC.

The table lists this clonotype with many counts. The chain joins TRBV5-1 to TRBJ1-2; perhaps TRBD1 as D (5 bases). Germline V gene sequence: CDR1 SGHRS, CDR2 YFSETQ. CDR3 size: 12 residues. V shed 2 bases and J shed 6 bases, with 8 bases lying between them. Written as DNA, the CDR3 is TGCGCCAGCAGCTTCCCGGGGGATGGCTACACCTTC. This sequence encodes CASSFPGDGYTF. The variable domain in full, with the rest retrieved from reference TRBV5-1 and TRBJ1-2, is KAGVTQTPRYLIKTRGQQVTLSCSPISGHRSVSWYQQTPGQGLQFLFEYFSETQRNKGNFPGRFSGRQFSNSRSEMNVSTLELGDSALYLCASSFPGDGYTFGSGTRLTVV.